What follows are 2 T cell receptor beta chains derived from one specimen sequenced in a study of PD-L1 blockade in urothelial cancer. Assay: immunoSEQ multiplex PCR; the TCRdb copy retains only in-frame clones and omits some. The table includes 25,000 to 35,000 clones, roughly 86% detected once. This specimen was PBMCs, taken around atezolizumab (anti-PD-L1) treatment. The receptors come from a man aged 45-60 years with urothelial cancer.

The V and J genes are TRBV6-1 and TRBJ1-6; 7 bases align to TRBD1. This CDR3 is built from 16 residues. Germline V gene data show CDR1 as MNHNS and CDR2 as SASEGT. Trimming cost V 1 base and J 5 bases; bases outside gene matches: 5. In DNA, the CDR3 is TGTGCCAGCAGTGAAGTGTGGGACAGAAATAATTCACCCCTCCACTTT. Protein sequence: CASSEVWDRNNSPLHF.

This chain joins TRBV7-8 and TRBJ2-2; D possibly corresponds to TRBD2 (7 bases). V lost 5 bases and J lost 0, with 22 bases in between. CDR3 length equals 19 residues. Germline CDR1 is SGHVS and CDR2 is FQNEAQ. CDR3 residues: CASSLRGPGAGANTGELFF. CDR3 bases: TGTGCCAGCAGCCTTAGAGGTCCAGGGGCGGGGGCGAACACCGGGGAGCTGTTTTTT.